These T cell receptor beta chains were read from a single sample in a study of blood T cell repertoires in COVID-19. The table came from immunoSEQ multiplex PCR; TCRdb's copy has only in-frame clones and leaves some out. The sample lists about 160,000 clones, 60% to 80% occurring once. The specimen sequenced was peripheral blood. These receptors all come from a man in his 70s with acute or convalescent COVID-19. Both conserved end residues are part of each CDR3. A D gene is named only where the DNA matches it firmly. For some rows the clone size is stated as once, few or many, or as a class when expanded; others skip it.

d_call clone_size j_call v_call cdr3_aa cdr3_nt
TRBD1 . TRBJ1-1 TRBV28 CASSVPGQGWNTEAFF TGTGCCAGCAGTGTTCCGGGACAGGGATGGAACACTGAAGCTTTCTTT
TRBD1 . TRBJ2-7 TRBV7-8 CASSRGQGYEQYF TGTGCCAGCAGCCGAGGACAGGGCTACGAGCAGTACTTC
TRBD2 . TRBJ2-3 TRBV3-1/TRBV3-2 CASSGSGVRTDTQYF TGTGCCAGCAGCGGTAGCGGGGTGAGGACAGATACGCAGTATTTT
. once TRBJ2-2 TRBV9 CASSVGLLAYTGELFF TGTGCCAGCAGCGTAGGTCTGCTAGCGTACACCGGGGAGCTGTTTTTT
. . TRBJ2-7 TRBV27 CASSSIRDFSYEQYF TGTGCCAGCAGCTCAATTAGGGACTTTTCCTACGAGCAGTACTTC
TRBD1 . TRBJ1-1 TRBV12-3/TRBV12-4 CASRTPGQGAFF TGTGCCAGCAGAACTCCGGGACAGGGGGCTTTCTTT
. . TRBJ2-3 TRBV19 CASSFSGSTDTQYF TGTGCCAGTAGCTTCAGCGGGAGCACAGATACGCAGTATTTT
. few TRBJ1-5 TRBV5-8 CASSFSRANQPQHF TGTGCCAGCAGCTTTTCCAGGGCCAATCAGCCCCAGCATTTT
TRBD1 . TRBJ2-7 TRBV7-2 CASRPAGTVTVEQYF TGTGCCAGCAGACCCGCCGGGACAGTAACAGTCGAGCAGTACTTC
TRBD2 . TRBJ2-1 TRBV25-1 CASFRTSRKGDEQFF TGTGCCAGCTTCCGGACTAGCAGGAAAGGAGATGAGCAGTTCTTC
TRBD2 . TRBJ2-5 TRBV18 CASSGTSSQETQYF TGTGCCAGCTCAGGGACTAGCTCCCAAGAGACCCAGTACTTC
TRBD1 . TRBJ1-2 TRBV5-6 CASSPYDRVDGYTF TGTGCCAGCAGCCCTTATGACAGGGTGGATGGCTACACCTTC
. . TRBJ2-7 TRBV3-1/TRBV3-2 CASSPLPGQTIYEQYF TGTGCCAGCAGCCCTCTTCCGGGACAAACCATCTACGAGCAGTACTTC
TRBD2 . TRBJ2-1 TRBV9 CASSVLSGSFNEQFF TGTGCCAGCAGCGTACTGAGCGGGAGTTTTAATGAGCAGTTCTTC
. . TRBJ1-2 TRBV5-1 CASSLVGGRDYGYTF TGCGCCAGCAGCTTGGTGGGGGGGAGAGACTATGGCTACACCTTC
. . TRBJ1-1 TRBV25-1 CASRQEGWGGEAFF TGTGCCAGCAGACAGGAAGGATGGGGGGGGGAAGCTTTCTTT
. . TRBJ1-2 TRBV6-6 CASSYSLGVTGYTF TGTGCCAGCAGTTACTCCTTAGGGGTCACTGGCTACACCTTC
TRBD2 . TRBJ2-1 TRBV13 CASSPTSVSLYNEQFF TGTGCCAGCAGCCCTACTAGCGTCTCCCTCTACAATGAGCAGTTCTTC
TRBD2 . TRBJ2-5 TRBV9 CASSVGGLAGGETQYF TGTGCCAGCAGCGTAGGAGGACTAGCGGGGGGGGAGACCCAGTACTTC
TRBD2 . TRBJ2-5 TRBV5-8 CASSLGRGLAETQYF TGTGCCAGCAGCTTGGGGCGGGGACTAGCGGAGACCCAGTACTTC
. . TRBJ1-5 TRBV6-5 CASSDSQGGKPQHF TGTGCCAGCAGTGACTCTCAGGGAGGCAAGCCCCAGCATTTT
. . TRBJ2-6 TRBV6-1 CASSERRSGANVLTF TGTGCCAGCAGTGAAAGGAGGTCTGGGGCCAACGTCCTGACTTTC
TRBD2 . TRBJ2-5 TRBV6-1 CASSEWGSGGSETQYF TGTGCCAGCAGTGAATGGGGTAGCGGGGGTTCGGAGACCCAGTACTTC
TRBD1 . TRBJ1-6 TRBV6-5 CASSGQENSPLHF TGTGCCAGTTCCGGACAGGAGAATTCACCCCTCCACTTT
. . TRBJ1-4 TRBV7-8 CASSLAPQGPNEKLFF TGTGCCAGCAGCTTAGCCCCCCAGGGGCCAAATGAAAAACTGTTTTTT
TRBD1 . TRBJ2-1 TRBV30 CAWSTTGQGEQFF TGTGCCTGGAGTACGACAGGGCAGGGTGAGCAGTTCTTC
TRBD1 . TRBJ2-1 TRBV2 CASSLQGPVNNEQFF TGTGCCAGCAGTCTACAGGGGCCGGTCAACAATGAGCAGTTCTTC
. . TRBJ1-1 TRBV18 CASSPPPAGDTEAFF TGTGCCAGCTCACCCCCCCCCGCAGGGGACACTGAAGCTTTCTTT
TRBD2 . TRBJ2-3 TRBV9 CASSVNPLAGVIDTQYF TGTGCCAGCAGCGTAAACCCATTAGCGGGAGTAATAGATACGCAGTATTTT
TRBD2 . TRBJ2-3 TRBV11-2 CASSLDGAGGVTDTQYF TGTGCCAGCAGCTTAGATGGTGCGGGGGGGGTCACAGATACGCAGTATTTT
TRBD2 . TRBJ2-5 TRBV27 CASSDRLAGGGETQYF TGTGCCAGCAGTGACCGACTAGCGGGAGGGGGAGAGACCCAGTACTTC
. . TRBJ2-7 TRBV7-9 CASSTAAAGTYEQYF TGTGCCAGCAGCACTGCGGCGGCCGGAACCTACGAGCAGTACTTC
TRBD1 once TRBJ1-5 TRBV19 CASSGTVGNQPQHF TGTGCCAGTAGTGGGACAGTAGGGAATCAGCCCCAGCATTTT
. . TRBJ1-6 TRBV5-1 CASSPDFSGNSPLHF TGCGCCAGCAGCCCCGACTTTTCGGGTAATTCACCCCTCCACTTT
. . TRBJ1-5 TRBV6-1 CASSEGVGKGEVHQPQHF TGTGCCAGCAGTGAGGGAGTGGGGAAGGGCGAGGTACATCAGCCCCAGCATTTT
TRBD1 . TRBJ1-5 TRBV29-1 CSVEEPQGTQPQHF TGCAGCGTTGAAGAACCACAGGGGACTCAGCCCCAGCATTTT
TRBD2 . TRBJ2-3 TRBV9 CASRRTSGSGTQYF TGTGCCAGCAGAAGGACTAGCGGGAGTGGTACGCAGTATTTT
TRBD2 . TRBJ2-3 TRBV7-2 CASSSGLAGANTQYF TGTGCCAGCAGCTCGGGACTAGCGGGAGCAAATACGCAGTATTTT
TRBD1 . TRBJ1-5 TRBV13 CASSRRRTGFTQPQHF TGTGCCAGCAGCCGTCGAAGGACAGGGTTTACTCAGCCCCAGCATTTT
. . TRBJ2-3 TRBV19 CASSIETDTQYF TGTGCCAGTAGTATTGAGACAGATACGCAGTATTTT